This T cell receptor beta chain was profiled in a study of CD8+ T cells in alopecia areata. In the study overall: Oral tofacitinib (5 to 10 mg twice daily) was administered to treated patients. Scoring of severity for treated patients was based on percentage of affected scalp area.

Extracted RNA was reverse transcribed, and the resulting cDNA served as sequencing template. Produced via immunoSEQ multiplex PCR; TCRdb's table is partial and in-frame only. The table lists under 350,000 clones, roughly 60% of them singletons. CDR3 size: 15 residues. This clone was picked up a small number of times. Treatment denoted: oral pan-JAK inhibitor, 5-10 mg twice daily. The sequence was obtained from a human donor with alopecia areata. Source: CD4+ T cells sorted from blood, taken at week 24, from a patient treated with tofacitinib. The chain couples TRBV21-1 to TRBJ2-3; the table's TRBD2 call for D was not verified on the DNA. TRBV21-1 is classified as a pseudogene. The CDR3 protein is CASSKANTSTDTQYF. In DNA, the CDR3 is TGTGCCAGCAGCAAAGCGAATACTAGCACAGATACGCAGTATTTT.